The 20 T cell receptor beta chains in this list originate from one sample, sequenced in a study of glioma-infiltrating T cells. Amplification of TCR alpha and beta CDR3 regions from RNA used iRepertoire nested multiplex PCR. TCRdb reprocessed the multiplex PCR reads with MiXCR, giving one entry per CDR3 protein. The sample yields 85,000 to 110,000 distinct CDR3 sequences, around 29% seen once. The sequenced sample was glioma tissue, nonneoplastic brain tissue, or PBMCs (not recorded which). These receptors were obtained from a human donor with low-grade glioma or glioblastoma, undergoing nonglioma brain surgery, or in good health (not recorded which).

Remarks on this clonotype: This clone may be a read error of a much larger clone one base away. This chain links TRBV6-1 with TRBJ1-5, with unresolved D. The CDR3 totals 13 residues. In germline, CDR1 is MNHNS, CDR2 SASEGT. The V and J ends lost 5 bases and 2 bases respectively, with 7 bases between them. CDR3 nucleotides: TGTGCCAGCAGTTTTACATGCAATCAGCCCCAGCATTTT. It codes for CASSFTCNQPQHF.

The chain is built from TRBV7-2 and TRBJ2-2, with 12 bases fitting TRBD2. J lost 0 bases, V lost 5 bases, and 7 bases had no gene match. This CDR3 region has 18 residues. Germline V CDR1 and CDR2: SGHTA, FQGNSA. In DNA, the CDR3 is TGTGCCAGCAGCCTGATCGGACTAGCGGGGACGAACACCGGGGAGCTGTTTTTT. This gives the protein CASSLIGLAGTNTGELFF.

J is TRBJ2-6 and V is TRBV27; D is undetermined. In germline, CDR1 is MNHEY, CDR2 SMNVEV (reference sequence). This CDR3 has 14 amino acids. Trimming pared 6 bases from V and 3 bases from J, leaving 9 bases between. The CDR3 sequence is CASRPEDGANVLTF. DNA for the CDR3: TGTGCCAGCAGGCCGGAAGATGGGGCCAACGTCCTGACTTTC. Filled out from reference TRBV27 and TRBJ2-6, the complete variable domain reads EAQVTQNPRYLITVTGKKLTVTCSQNMNHEYMSWYRQDPGLGLRQIYYSMNVEVTDKGDVPEGYKVSRKEKRNFPLILESPSPNQTSLYFCASRPEDGANVLTFGAGSRLTVL.

This clonotype came up many times. The gene calls are TRBV20-1 and TRBJ2-7, with D possibly TRBD2 on 5 matching bases. The germline V and J ends were trimmed by 5 bases and 5 bases, with 16 bases remaining between them. Germline V gene sequence: CDR1 DFQATT, CDR2 SNEGSKA (reference sequence). This CDR3 region has 13 residues. The CDR3 region has the DNA TGCAGTGCTTTAGCGCCCGCTCCCCACGAGCAGTACTTC. Its translation: CSALAPAPHEQYF.

On this clonotype: With a much larger clone just one base away, this may be a read error. V and J are TRBV19 and TRBJ2-1; D call uncertain. The germline CDR1 and CDR2 sequences are LNHDA and SQIVND (reference sequence). The CDR3 is 12 amino acids. The CDR3 DNA reads TGTGCCCGTAGTAACCGGGACAATGAGCAGTTCTTC. It is translated as CARSNRDNEQFF. The full variable domain, rest sourced from reference TRBV19 and TRBJ2-1, is DGGITQSPKYLFRKEGQNVTLSCEQNLNHDAMYWYRQDPGQGLRLIYYSQIVNDFQKGDIAEGYSVSREKKESFPLTVTSAQKNPTAFYLCARSNRDNEQFFGPGTRLTVL.

This clonotype was picked up many times. This chain connects TRBV24-1 to TRBJ2-2; 11 bases match TRBD1. Germline V lookup: CDR1 KGHDR, CDR2 SFDVKD. V was clipped by 9 bases and J by 4 bases; unmatched bases: 3. The CDR3 is 14 residues long. The CDR3 DNA is TGTGCCACCCGCGGACAGGGGGCCACCGGGGAGCTGTTTTTT. Translated: CATRGQGATGELFF.

This chain links TRBV19 with TRBJ2-7; D unclear. Trimming left V 3 bases short and J 4 bases short, with 16 bases between. Germline values: CDR1 LNHDA, CDR2 SQIVND (reference sequence). The CDR3 runs 15 residues. The CDR3 DNA reads TGTGCCAGTAGTATCGCCCCGGCGTCGACTTACGAGCAGTACTTC. Residues: CASSIAPASTYEQYF.

This clonotype has only a few counts. The rearrangement joins TRBV4-2 to TRBJ2-7; 8 bases are shared with TRBD1. After removal of 4 bases from V and 6 bases from J, the junction contained 14 bases not matched to a gene. The length of the CDR3 is 16 residues. In germline, CDR1 is LGHNA, CDR2 YNFKEQ. CDR3 DNA sequence: TGTGCCAGCAGCCTAAATCTGGACAGGGTGTCAGGCGAGCAGTACTTC. Translation gives CASSLNLDRVSGEQYF.

This clonotype appeared many times. V is TRBV6-1 and J is TRBJ2-1; unclear D gene. Germline loops: CDR1 MNHNS, CDR2 SASEGT. Trimming shortened V by 7 bases and J by 9 bases, and 19 bases separated the two germline ends. This CDR3 region has 14 residues. CDR3 amino acids: CASTSSSIGVEQFF. In DNA form, the CDR3 reads TGTGCCAGCACCTCCAGCTCCATTGGCGTTGAGCAGTTCTTC.

This clonotype occurred a few times. The chain recombines TRBV10-3 with TRBJ2-3, with TRBD2 matching 11 bases. The CDR3 totals 15 residues. V trimming: 4 bases; J trimming: 3 bases; junction bases outside the gene matches: 3. Germline CDR1 reads ENHRY; CDR2 reads SYGVKD. The CDR3 loop reads CAISGSSGGTDTQYF. The CDR3 DNA reads as TGTGCCATCAGTGGATCTAGCGGGGGGACAGATACGCAGTATTTT.

This clonotype was found many times. The V gene is TRBV6-1, the J gene TRBJ1-1; D is ambiguous. The CDR3 is made up of 13 amino acids. Trimming shortened V by 6 bases and J by 3 bases, and 11 bases separated the two germline ends. Germline V gene sequence: CDR1 MNHNS, CDR2 SASEGT. DNA for the CDR3: TGTGCCAGCAGCGTAGGCCGACACACTGAAGCTTTCTTT. The encoded protein is CASSVGRHTEAFF.

This clonotype came up many times. The genes are TRBV27 and TRBJ2-2; no firm D call. V was shortened by 8 bases and J by 4 bases, with 11 bases between the two germline ends. The V gene's germline CDR1 is MNHEY and CDR2 SMNVEV (reference sequence). CDR3 length: 13 residues. In nucleotides, the CDR3 is TGTGCCAGCCACACCCTGGCCACCGGGGAGCTGTTTTTT. This gives the protein CASHTLATGELFF.

As to this clonotype: This may be a read error, as it is one base from a much larger clone. V usage is TRBV7-2 and J usage is TRBJ2-5; D is perhaps TRBD2 (6 bases). The CDR3 runs to 15 residues. The V gene's germline CDR1 is SGHTA and CDR2 FQGNSA. The germline V and J ends were trimmed by 8 bases and 4 bases, with 20 bases remaining between them. The CDR3 region is CASGNGDGGGETQYF. The CDR3 DNA sequence: TGTGCCAGCGGTAACGGGGATGGGGGAGGAGAGACCCAGTACTTC.

Turning to this clonotype: A read error is possible here, since a much larger clone lies one base away. The chain uses TRBV7-3 and TRBJ2-1, with 7 bases aligning to TRBD1. The CDR3 contains 13 residues. Looked up from germline, CDR1 is SGHTA and CDR2 is FQGTGA. Trimming removed 4 bases from V and 8 bases from J; junction bases left unmatched: 5. CDR3 nucleotides: TGTGCCAGCAGCTCAGGGGGTAGGGATGAGCAGTTCTTC. It codes for CASSSGGRDEQFF.

To note about this clonotype: This CDR3 fails to terminate in the conserved phenylalanine or tryptophan, so it likely reflects a read error. The chain joins TRBV10-3 to TRBJ1-1; D is unresolved. Germline lookup yields CDR1 ENHRY and CDR2 SYGVKD. This CDR3 contains 13 residues. The germline V and J ends were trimmed by 6 bases and 1 base, with 9 bases remaining between them. The CDR3 protein is CAISGLANTEAFS. The CDR3 DNA is TGTGCCATCAGCGGGCTCGCGAACACTGAAGCTTTCTCT.

This rearrangement joins TRBV3-1 to TRBJ2-5, with D uncertain. V lost 8 bases and J 9 bases, leaving 16 bases between the germline ends. The CDR3 length is 12 residues. The germline V gene has CDR1 LGHDT and CDR2 YNNKEL (reference sequence). The CDR3 coding sequence is TGTGCCAGCCGTCCAGGCGATCGGGCCCAGTACTTC. Translated: CASRPGDRAQYF.

This clonotype was seen a few times. The chain joins TRBV5-8 to TRBJ1-5; tentatively, D is TRBD1 (5 bases). Germline V CDR1 and CDR2: SGHTS, YDEGEE. The CDR3 totals 15 residues. V lost 4 bases and J 1 base, leaving 12 bases between the germline ends. In DNA, the CDR3 is TGTGCCAGCAGCCGGGGGGGGGTCAGCAATCAGCCCCAGCATTTT. It specifies CASSRGGVSNQPQHF. Filled out from reference TRBV5-8 and TRBJ1-5, the complete variable domain reads EAGVTQSPTHLIKTRGQQATLRCSPISGHTSVYWYQQALGLGLQFLLWYDEGEERNRGNFPPRFSGRQFPNYSSELNVNALELEDSALYLCASSRGGVSNQPQHFGDGTRLSIL.

As for this clonotype: It may be a read error: a sequence one base away is much more abundant. This chain uses TRBV15 with TRBJ2-7, with 9 bases fitting TRBD1. CDR3 length: 16 residues. Germline V gene data show CDR1 as LNHNV and CDR2 as YYDKDF (reference sequence). The CDR3 DNA reads as TGTGCCACCAGCAGCCCCGGGACAGGGAATTCCTACGAGAAGTACTTC. Residues: CATSSPGTGNSYEKYF.

The rearrangement joins TRBV11-2 to TRBJ1-1; 7 bases line up with TRBD1. Germline lookup yields CDR1 SGHAT and CDR2 FQNNGV. Trimming removed 5 bases from V and 10 bases from J; junction bases left unmatched: 16. CDR3 size: 15 residues. The CDR3 DNA is TGTGCCAGCAGCCCTTATCAGATTGAGGACAGGTCAGCTTTCTTT. Its protein is CASSPYQIEDRSAFF.

This clonotype appeared a few times. The V gene is TRBV4-2, the J gene TRBJ2-5, with D possibly TRBD1 on 5 matching bases. V was cut by 2 bases and J by 5 bases, with 12 bases left in between. The CDR3 runs 14 residues. Germline CDR1 is LGHNA and CDR2 is YNFKEQ. The CDR3 nucleotides read TGTGCCAGCAGCCAACTGGACACTGTGGAGACCCAGTACTTC. It is translated as CASSQLDTVETQYF.